This entry lists 20 T cell receptor beta chains sequenced from one sample in a study of T cell repertoires in cytomegalovirus infection. MiXCR was run by TCRdb on the reads, yielding one entry per CDR3 protein. The data contain around 280,000 distinct CDR3 sequences, about 8.8% of them singletons. Sequencing used PBMCs. Receptors were obtained from a human donor in good health (CMV status not recorded). Some clones in this sample may be carry-over from other donors' samples.

This clonotype was detected many times. This chain links TRBV2 with TRBJ2-7; tentatively, D is TRBD1 (5 bases). The CDR3 has 14 residues. Trimming stripped 5 bases from V and 7 bases from J, with 18 bases between. Germline loops: CDR1 SNHLY, CDR2 FYNNEI. CDR3 in DNA: TGTGCCAGCAGTCGACAGCAATCCCTCTGGGAGCAGTACGTC. This sequence encodes CASSRQQSLWEQYV.

V gene TRBV29-1 combines with J gene TRBJ2-5, with D possibly being TRBD2 (8 bases). The length of the CDR3 is 14 residues. Trimming took off 4 bases at V and 1 base at J, with 13 bases between the two ends. Per the germline V gene, CDR1 is SQVTM and CDR2 is ANQGSEA. The CDR3 is CSVVSGDSQETQYF. CDR3 bases: TGCAGCGTTGTTAGCGGGGACAGCCAAGAGACCCAGTACTTC. Filled out from reference TRBV29-1 and TRBJ2-5, the complete variable domain reads SAVISQKPSRDICQRGTSLTIQCQVDSQVTMMFWYRQQPGQSLTLIATANQGSEATYESGFVIDKFPISRPNLTFSTLTVSNMSPEDSSIYLCSVVSGDSQETQYFGPGTRLLVL.

This chain links TRBV16 with TRBJ1-2; 7 bases line up with TRBD1. The germline V gene encodes CDR1 KGHSY and CDR2 FQNENV. CDR3 length: 16 amino acids. V was pared by 1 base and J by 4 bases, with 9 bases of the junction left unmatched. CDR3 residues: CASSQLIETGTYGYTF. In DNA, the CDR3 is TGTGCCAGCAGCCAATTGATCGAGACAGGGACCTATGGCTACACCTTC.

This clonotype was seen many times. V gene TRBV11-3 combines with J gene TRBJ1-1; D perhaps matches TRBD1 (5 bases). The CDR3 is made up of 12 amino acids. V was pared by 5 bases and J by 11 bases, with 15 bases between. Germline CDR1 is SGHNT and CDR2 is YENEEA. As DNA, the CDR3 is TGTGCCAGCAGCAGGGGCAGCAGACCCGCTTTCTTT. Translation gives CASSRGSRPAFF.

The V call is TRBV6-2 or TRBV6-3, the J call TRBJ2-3; 8 bases match TRBD2. The CDR3 runs to 16 residues. Germline V gene data show CDR1 as MNHEY and CDR2 as SVGEGT. Unmatched junction bases numbered 5, after V lost 2 bases and J lost 1 base. CDR3 loop: CASSYRRGARTDTQYF. The CDR3 DNA reads as TGTGCCAGCAGTTACCGGCGGGGGGCCCGCACAGATACGCAGTATTTT.

This clonotype was recorded a few times. The genes are TRBV3-1 and TRBJ2-6; D gene ambiguous. CDR1 and CDR2 (germline): LGHDT, YNNKEL (reference sequence). V lost 2 bases and J 0 bases, leaving 8 bases between the germline ends. The CDR3 sequence is 16 residues long. CDR3 DNA: TGTGCCAGCAGCCAATCACAGCCCTCTGGGGCCAACGTCCTGACTTTC. Translation gives CASSQSQPSGANVLTF.

This clonotype was picked up a small number of times. The rearrangement uses TRBV20-1 and TRBJ1-3; tentative D call: TRBD1 (6 bases). The germline V gene has CDR1 DFQATT and CDR2 SNEGSKA (reference sequence). This CDR3 region has 18 residues. Trimming shortened V by 0 bases and J by 0 bases, and 18 bases separated the two germline ends. The CDR3 coding sequence is TGCAGTGCTAGAGATTCCTCTCCGACAGGTACCTCTGGAAACACCATATATTTT. Its protein product is CSARDSSPTGTSGNTIYF.

CDR3 sequence (DNA): TGTGCCAGCAGTGAAAATGTTTTGGATGGCTACACCTTC. Its protein is CASSENVLDGYTF. The chain uses TRBV2 and TRBJ1-2; D not resolved. Germline CDR1 is SNHLY and CDR2 is FYNNEI. The CDR3 loop spans 13 amino acids. Trimming took 2 bases from V and 6 from J, leaving 10 bases between them.

In this sample, this clonotype turned up many times. The CDR3 DNA reads as TGTGCCAGCAGCTTTCGTCTGGGCTCTGGGGCCAACGTCCTGACTTTC. It yields the protein CASSFRLGSGANVLTF. V and J are TRBV28 and TRBJ2-6; D is undetermined. CDR1 is MDHEN and CDR2 is SYDVKM in the germline V gene. V was shortened by 6 bases and J by 0 bases, with 12 bases between the two germline ends. The CDR3 spans 16 residues.

This clonotype was recorded many times. The chain recombines TRBV5-5 with TRBJ2-7, with a tentative D call TRBD1 (6 bases). The V end was cut by 0 bases, the J end by 2 bases, with 9 bases between. The CDR3 has 14 amino acids. Germline assignment: CDR1 SGHKS and CDR2 YYEKEE (reference sequence). Written as DNA, the CDR3 is TGTGCCAGCAGCTTGGAGACAGGAACCTACGAGCAGTACGTC. It translates to CASSLETGTYEQYV.

The chain has TRBV18 and TRBJ1-1; possible D gene TRBD1, 5 bases. V lost 9 bases, J lost 1 base, and 12 bases lay in between. This CDR3 spans 13 amino acids. CDR1 and CDR2 (germline): KGHSH, LQKENI. In DNA, the CDR3 is TGTGCCAGTTTCAGGGTGACGAACACTGAAGCTTTCTTT. Translation: CASFRVTNTEAFF.

This clonotype was counted ten times or more. The chain links TRBV7-9 to TRBJ2-1; the D is unclear. This CDR3 comprises 13 residues. The V and J ends lost 4 bases and 8 bases respectively, with 12 bases between them. Germline V gene data show CDR1 as SEHNR and CDR2 as FQNEAQ (reference sequence). CDR3 bases: TGTGCCAGCAGCTCCCACAAGGGCGATGAGCAGTTCTTC. Translated, it gives CASSSHKGDEQFF.

V is TRBV20-1 and J is TRBJ2-3; 10 nucleotides line up with TRBD2. The CDR3 has 17 residues. Germline V gene lookup returns CDR1 DFQATT and CDR2 SNEGSKA (reference sequence). Germline trimming cut 1 base from V and 0 bases from J; bases unmatched to any gene: 7. CDR3 sequence (DNA): TGCAGTGCTAGAGCGGGACTAGCGAATATTAGCACAGATACGCAGTATTTT. Its translation: CSARAGLANISTDTQYF.

This clonotype has just a few counts. The chain has TRBV10-3 and TRBJ2-2, with 10 positions matching TRBD2. V was pared by 5 bases and J by 5 bases, with 17 bases of the junction left unmatched. This CDR3 is 19 amino acids long. The germline V gene encodes CDR1 ENHRY and CDR2 SYGVKD. CDR3 nucleotide sequence: TGTGCCATCAGTACACCCGGGGTAGCGGGGGGCCTAAGAACCGGGGAGCTGTTTTTT. It codes for CAISTPGVAGGLRTGELFF.

The chain carries TRBV6-5 and TRBJ2-1; D is possibly TRBD1 or TRBD2 (5 bases each). Germline V CDR1 and CDR2: MNHEY, SVGAGI. The CDR3 has 15 residues. Trimming removed 2 bases at V and 2 bases at J, with 10 bases between. The CDR3 nucleotides read TGTGCCAGCAGTTACGGCCGGGGCCCCTACAATGAGCAGTTCTTC. Translating gives CASSYGRGPYNEQFF.

This clonotype has more than one count but fewer than ten. The J gene is TRBJ1-4, the V gene TRBV5-6; D may be TRBD1 (5 bases). The CDR3 is 14 residues long. CDR1 is SGHDT, CDR2 YYEEEE, per germline. The V and J ends lost 3 bases and 5 bases respectively, with 11 bases between them. Here the CDR3 reads CASSWGTENEKLFF. DNA for the CDR3: TGTGCCAGCAGCTGGGGGACCGAGAATGAAAAACTGTTTTTT.

This clonotype was recorded many times. V and J are TRBV7-8 and TRBJ2-5, with D unresolved. Germline CDR1 is SGHVS and CDR2 is FQNEAQ. V shed 2 bases and J shed 0 bases, with 4 bases lying between them. The CDR3 runs to 13 residues. The DNA for the CDR3 is TGTGCCAGCAGCTTAAAGTACCAAGAGACCCAGTACTTC. As protein: CASSLKYQETQYF.

This clonotype was seen repeatedly, ten times or more. A much bigger clone sits one base away, suggesting this may be a read error. The rearrangement joins TRBV27 to TRBJ2-1; D is unclear. The CDR3 has 12 amino acids. Per germline, CDR1 MNHEY and CDR2 SMNVEV (reference sequence). V lost 2 bases and J lost 6, with 5 bases in between. CDR3 in amino acids: CASSLGVNEQFF. The DNA of the CDR3 is TGTGCCAGCAGTTTAGGGGTCAATGAGCAGTTCTTC.

In this sample, this clonotype turned up a few times. The DNA of the CDR3 is TGTGCCAGCGTGGAGGGGGCGCGGATGAACTATGGCTACACCTTC. It is translated as CASVEGARMNYGYTF. The chain uses TRBV2 and TRBJ1-2, with 7 bases identical to TRBD1. The junction had 11 bases not matched to a gene; V was cut back by 8 bases and J by 2 bases. The germline V gene has CDR1 SNHLY and CDR2 FYNNEI. This CDR3 comprises 15 residues.

This clonotype has a count of ten or more. The CDR3 DNA sequence: TGCAGTGCGATTGGGACAGGCGATGGCTACACCTTC. Its protein product is CSAIGTGDGYTF. The V gene is TRBV20-1, the J gene TRBJ1-2; the match to TRBD1 covers 8 bases. This CDR3 spans 12 amino acids. Per the germline V gene, CDR1 is DFQATT and CDR2 is SNEGSKA (reference sequence). V shed 6 bases and J 6 bases; nucleotides not matched to a gene: 6.